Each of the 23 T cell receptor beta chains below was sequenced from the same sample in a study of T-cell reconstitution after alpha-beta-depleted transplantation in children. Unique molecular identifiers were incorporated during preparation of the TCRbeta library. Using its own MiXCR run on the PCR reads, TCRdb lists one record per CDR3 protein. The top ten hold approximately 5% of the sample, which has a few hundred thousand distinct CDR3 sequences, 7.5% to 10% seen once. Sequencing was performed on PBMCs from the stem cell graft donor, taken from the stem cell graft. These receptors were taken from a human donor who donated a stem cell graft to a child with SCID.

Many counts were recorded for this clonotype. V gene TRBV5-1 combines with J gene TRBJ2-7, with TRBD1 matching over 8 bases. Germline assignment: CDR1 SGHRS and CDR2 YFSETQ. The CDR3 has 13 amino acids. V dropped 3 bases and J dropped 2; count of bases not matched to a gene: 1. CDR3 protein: CASSSDRAYEQYF. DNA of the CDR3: TGCGCCAGCAGCTCGGACAGGGCCTACGAGCAGTACTTC.

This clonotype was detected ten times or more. Here the CDR3 reads CASSILASGEQFF. In DNA form, the CDR3 reads TGTGCCAGCAGCATCCTAGCTTCGGGTGAGCAGTTCTTC. The chain couples TRBV7-8 to TRBJ2-1; tentative D call: TRBD2 (5 bases). CDR1 SGHVS and CDR2 FQNEAQ come from the germline V gene. V was shortened by 5 bases and J by 9 bases, with 14 bases between the two germline ends. The CDR3 runs 13 residues.

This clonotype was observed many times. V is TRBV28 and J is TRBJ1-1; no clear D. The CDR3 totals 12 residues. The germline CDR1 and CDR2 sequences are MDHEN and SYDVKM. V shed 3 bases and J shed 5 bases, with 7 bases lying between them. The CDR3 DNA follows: TGTGCCAGCAGTTTCTCCTCGACTGAAGCTTTCTTT. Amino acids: CASSFSSTEAFF. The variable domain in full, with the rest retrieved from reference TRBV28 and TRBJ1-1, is DVKVTQSSRYLVKRTGEKVFLECVQDMDHENMFWYRQDPGLGLRLIYFSYDVKMKEKGDIPEGYSVSREKKERFSLILESASTNQTSMYLCASSFSSTEAFFGQGTRLTVV.

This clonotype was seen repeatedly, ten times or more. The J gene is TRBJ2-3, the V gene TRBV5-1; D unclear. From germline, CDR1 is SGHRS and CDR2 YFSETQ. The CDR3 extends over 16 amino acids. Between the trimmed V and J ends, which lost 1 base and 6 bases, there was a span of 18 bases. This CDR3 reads CASSLYLNPSTDTQYF. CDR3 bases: TGCGCCAGCAGCTTGTACCTGAACCCTTCCACGGATACGCAGTATTTT.

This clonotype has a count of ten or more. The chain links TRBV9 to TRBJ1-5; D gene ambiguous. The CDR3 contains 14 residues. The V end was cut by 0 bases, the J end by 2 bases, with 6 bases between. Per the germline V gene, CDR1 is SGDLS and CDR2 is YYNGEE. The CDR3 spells CASSVEGGNQPQHF. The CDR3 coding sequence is TGTGCCAGCAGCGTAGAGGGCGGCAATCAGCCCCAGCATTTT. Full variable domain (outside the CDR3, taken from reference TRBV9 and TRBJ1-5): DSGVTQTPKHLITATGQRVTLRCSPRSGDLSVYWYQQSLDQGLQFLIQYYNGEERAKGNILERFSAQQFPDLHSELNLSSLELGDSALYFCASSVEGGNQPQHFGDGTRLSIL.

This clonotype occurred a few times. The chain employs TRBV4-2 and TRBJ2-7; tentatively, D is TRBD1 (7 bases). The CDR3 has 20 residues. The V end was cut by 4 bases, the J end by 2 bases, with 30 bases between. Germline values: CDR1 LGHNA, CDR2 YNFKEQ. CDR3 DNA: TGTGCCAGCAGCCCTTTATTGAGGGGAGGTTACCCCCAGGGGGCCTACGAGCAGTACTTC. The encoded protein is CASSPLLRGGYPQGAYEQYF.

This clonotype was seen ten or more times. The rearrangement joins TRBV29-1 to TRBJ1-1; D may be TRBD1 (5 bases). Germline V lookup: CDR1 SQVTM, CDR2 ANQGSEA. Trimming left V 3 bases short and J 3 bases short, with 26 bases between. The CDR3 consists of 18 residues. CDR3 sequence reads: CSVDPLCLGPKSHTEAFF. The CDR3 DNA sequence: TGCAGCGTTGATCCTCTCTGTTTGGGACCTAAATCGCACACTGAAGCTTTCTTT.

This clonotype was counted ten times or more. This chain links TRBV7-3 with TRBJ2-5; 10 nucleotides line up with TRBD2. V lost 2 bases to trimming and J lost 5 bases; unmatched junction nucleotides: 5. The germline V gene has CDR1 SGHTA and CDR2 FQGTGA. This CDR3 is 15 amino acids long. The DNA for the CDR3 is TGTGCCAGCAGCTTATTTAGCGGGGGGCCGGAGACCCAGTACTTC. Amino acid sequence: CASSLFSGGPETQYF.

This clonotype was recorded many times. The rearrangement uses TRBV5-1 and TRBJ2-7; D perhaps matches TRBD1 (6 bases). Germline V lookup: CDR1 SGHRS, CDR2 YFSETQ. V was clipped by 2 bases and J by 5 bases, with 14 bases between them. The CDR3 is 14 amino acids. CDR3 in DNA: TGCGCCAGCAGCTTTAACGACAGGTCGGACGAGCAGTACTTC. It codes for CASSFNDRSDEQYF.

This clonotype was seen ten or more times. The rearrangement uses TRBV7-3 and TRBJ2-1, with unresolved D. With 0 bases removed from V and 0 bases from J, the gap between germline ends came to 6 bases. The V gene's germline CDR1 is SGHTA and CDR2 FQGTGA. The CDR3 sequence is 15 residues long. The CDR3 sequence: CASSLTGSSYNEQFF. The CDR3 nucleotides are TGTGCCAGCAGCTTAACAGGAAGCTCCTACAATGAGCAGTTCTTC. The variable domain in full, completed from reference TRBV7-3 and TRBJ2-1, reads GAGVSQTPSNKVTEKGKYVELRCDPISGHTALYWYRQSLGQGPEFLIYFQGTGAADDSGLPNDRFFAVRPEGSVSTLKIQRTERGDSAVYLCASSLTGSSYNEQFFGPGTRLTVL.

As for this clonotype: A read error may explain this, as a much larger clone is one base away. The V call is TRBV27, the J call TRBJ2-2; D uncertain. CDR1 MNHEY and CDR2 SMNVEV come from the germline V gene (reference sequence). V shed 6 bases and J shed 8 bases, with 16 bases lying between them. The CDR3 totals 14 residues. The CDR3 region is CASSIVGWIGELFF. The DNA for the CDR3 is TGTGCCAGCAGCATCGTAGGGTGGATAGGGGAGCTGTTTTTT.

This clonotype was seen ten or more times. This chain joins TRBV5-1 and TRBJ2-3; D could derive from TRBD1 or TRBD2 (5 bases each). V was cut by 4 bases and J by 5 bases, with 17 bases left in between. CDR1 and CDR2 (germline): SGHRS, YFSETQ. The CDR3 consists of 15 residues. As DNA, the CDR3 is TGCGCCAGCAGCGGGGGAGAGGGGCCCAAAGATACGCAGTATTTT. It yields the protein CASSGGEGPKDTQYF. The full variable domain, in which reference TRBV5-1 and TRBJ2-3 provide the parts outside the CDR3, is KAGVTQTPRYLIKTRGQQVTLSCSPISGHRSVSWYQQTPGQGLQFLFEYFSETQRNKGNFPGRFSGRQFSNSRSEMNVSTLELGDSALYLCASSGGEGPKDTQYFGPGTRLTVL.

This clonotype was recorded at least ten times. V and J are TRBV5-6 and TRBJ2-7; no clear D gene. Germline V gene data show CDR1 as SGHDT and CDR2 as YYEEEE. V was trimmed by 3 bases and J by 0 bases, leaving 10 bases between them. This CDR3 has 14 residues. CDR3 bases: TGTGCCAGCAGCTGGGGTCTAAGCTCCTACGAGCAGTACTTC. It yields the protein CASSWGLSSYEQYF.

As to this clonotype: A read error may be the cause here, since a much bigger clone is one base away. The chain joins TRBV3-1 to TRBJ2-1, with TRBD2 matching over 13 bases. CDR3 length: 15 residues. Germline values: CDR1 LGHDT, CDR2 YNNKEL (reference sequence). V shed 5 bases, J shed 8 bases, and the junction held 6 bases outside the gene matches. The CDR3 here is CASSGLAGEYDEQFF. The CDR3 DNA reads TGTGCCAGCAGCGGACTAGCGGGGGAGTACGATGAGCAGTTCTTC.

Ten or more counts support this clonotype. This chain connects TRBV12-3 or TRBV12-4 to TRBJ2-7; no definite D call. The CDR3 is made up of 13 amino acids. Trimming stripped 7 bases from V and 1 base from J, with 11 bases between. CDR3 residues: CASTSRSSYEQYF. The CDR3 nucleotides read TGTGCCAGCACCTCCAGGTCTTCCTACGAGCAGTACTTC.

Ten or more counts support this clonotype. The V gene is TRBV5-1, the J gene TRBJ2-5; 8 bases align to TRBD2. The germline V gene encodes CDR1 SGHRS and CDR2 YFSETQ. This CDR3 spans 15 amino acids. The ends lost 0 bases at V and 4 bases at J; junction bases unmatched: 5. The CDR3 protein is CASSLVYAGGETQYF. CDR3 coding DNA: TGCGCCAGCAGCTTGGTTTATGCGGGGGGAGAGACCCAGTACTTC.

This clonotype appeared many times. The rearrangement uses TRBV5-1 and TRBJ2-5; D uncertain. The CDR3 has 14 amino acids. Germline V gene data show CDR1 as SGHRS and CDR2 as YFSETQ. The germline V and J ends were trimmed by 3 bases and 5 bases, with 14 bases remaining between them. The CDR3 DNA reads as TGCGCCAGCAGCTGGACCGGCCTTCTGGAGACCCAGTACTTC. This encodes CASSWTGLLETQYF.

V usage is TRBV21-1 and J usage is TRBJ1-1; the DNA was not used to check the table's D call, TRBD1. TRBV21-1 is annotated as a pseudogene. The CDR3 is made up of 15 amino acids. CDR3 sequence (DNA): TGTGCCAGCAGCAAGTCAGACAGGGTGAACACTGAAGCTTTCTTT. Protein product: CASSKSDRVNTEAFF.

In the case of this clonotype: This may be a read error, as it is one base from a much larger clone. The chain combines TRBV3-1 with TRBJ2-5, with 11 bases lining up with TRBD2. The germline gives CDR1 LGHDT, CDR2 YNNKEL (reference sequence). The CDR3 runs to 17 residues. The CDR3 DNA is TGTGCCAGCAGCCTATCCGGGTCTAGCGGGGGGAGGGAGACCCATTACTTC. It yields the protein CASSLSGSSGGRETHYF.

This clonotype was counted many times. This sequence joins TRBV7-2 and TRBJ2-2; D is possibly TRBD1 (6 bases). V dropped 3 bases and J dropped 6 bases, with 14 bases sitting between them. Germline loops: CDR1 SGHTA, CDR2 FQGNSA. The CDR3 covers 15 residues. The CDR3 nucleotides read TGTGCCAGCAGCTTCCTAGGGGGTTCGGCCGGGGAGCTGTTTTTT. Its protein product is CASSFLGGSAGELFF.

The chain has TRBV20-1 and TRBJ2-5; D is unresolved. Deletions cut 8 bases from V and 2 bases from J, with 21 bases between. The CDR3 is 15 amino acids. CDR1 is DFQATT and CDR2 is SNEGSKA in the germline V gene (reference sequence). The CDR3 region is CSPKTPSGSQETQYF. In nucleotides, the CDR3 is TGCAGTCCCAAGACCCCCTCTGGCTCTCAAGAGACCCAGTACTTC.

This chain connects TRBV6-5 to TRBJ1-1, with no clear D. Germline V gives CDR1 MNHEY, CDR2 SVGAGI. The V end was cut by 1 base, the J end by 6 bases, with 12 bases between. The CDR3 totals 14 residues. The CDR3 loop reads CASSYFSGGSEAFF. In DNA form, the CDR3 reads TGTGCCAGCAGTTACTTCAGTGGCGGGTCTGAAGCTTTCTTT.

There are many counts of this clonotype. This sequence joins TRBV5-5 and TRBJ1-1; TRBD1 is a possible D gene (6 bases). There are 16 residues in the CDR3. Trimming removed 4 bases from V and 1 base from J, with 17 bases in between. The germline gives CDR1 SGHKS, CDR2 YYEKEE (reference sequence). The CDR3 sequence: CASSPEYGGQNTEAFF. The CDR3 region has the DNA TGTGCCAGCAGCCCGGAGTATGGGGGGCAGAACACTGAAGCTTTCTTT. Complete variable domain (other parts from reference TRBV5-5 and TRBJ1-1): DAGVTQSPTHLIKTRGQQVTLRCSPISGHKSVSWYQQVLGQGPQFIFQYYEKEERGRGNFPDRFSARQFPNYSSELNVNALLLGDSALYLCASSPEYGGQNTEAFFGQGTRLTVV.